One sample yielded the 27 T cell receptor beta chains listed below, sequenced in a study of cytomegalovirus exposure and HLA in healthy donors (dated by TCRdb to 2016 to 2017). Libraries came from the immunoSEQ multiplex PCR assay. For the multiplex PCR, a mixture combining 60 forward primers for TCR Vbeta segments and 13 reverse primers for TCR Jbeta segments was used. TCRdb's version of the immuneACCESS table is confined to in-frame rearrangements and falls short of the full clone set. An unresolved V gene accounts for under half of the shortfall where checked; the remainder is of unknown origin. The sample's records list some 55,000 clones. The top ten clones comprise 9.5% to 15% of the sample. Sequenced input: PBMCs. The receptors here all came from a young man in good health and CMV-seropositive.

This chain connects TRBV5-1 to TRBJ1-1; D possibly corresponds to TRBD1 (6 bases). Looked up from germline, CDR1 is SGHRS and CDR2 is YFSETQ. Trimming pared 4 bases from V and 4 bases from J, leaving 14 bases between. This CDR3 spans 14 amino acids. DNA for the CDR3: TGCGCCAGCAGCCTGGGGGCGCGGGGCACTGAAGCTTTCTTT. This codes for CASSLGARGTEAFF.

V is TRBV21-1 and J is TRBJ1-1. TRBV21-1 is a recognized pseudogene. This CDR3 region has 15 residues. The CDR3 region is CASSKKRSQLTEAFF. Here the CDR3 DNA reads TGTGCCAGCAGCAAAAAAAGGAGTCAGCTCACTGAAGCTTTCTTT.

The CDR3 DNA reads TGTGCCAGCAGCTTGTTGATCTCCTACGAGCAGTACTTC. Translation gives CASSLLISYEQYF. The chain has TRBV5-6 and TRBJ2-5; D gene ambiguous. The J call may be faulty, since TRBJ2-7 better matches the DNA end. This CDR3 is 13 amino acids long. The germline gives CDR1 SGHDT, CDR2 YYEEEE.

The rearrangement uses TRBV4-1 and TRBJ1-2; possibly TRBD1 for D (5 bases). The germline CDR1 and CDR2 sequences are MGHRA and YSYEKL. CDR3 size: 14 residues. V gave up 0 bases and J gave up 4 bases, with 9 bases separating them. The CDR3 loop is CASSQDQGPYGYTF. In DNA, the CDR3 is TGCGCCAGCAGCCAAGATCAGGGCCCCTATGGCTACACCTTC.

The J gene is TRBJ1-2, the V gene TRBV10-3, with D tentatively TRBD1 (6 bases). V dropped 6 bases and J dropped 2 bases, with 13 bases sitting between them. Looked up from germline, CDR1 is ENHRY and CDR2 is SYGVKD. The CDR3 is made up of 14 amino acids. In nucleotides, the CDR3 is TGTGCCATCAGCCCCGGACAGTCGAACTATGGCTACACCTTC. This gives the protein CAISPGQSNYGYTF.

The chain joins TRBV28 to TRBJ2-1, with 7 bases aligning to TRBD1. This CDR3 has 15 residues. Germline CDR1 MDHEN, CDR2 SYDVKM. Trimming removed 5 bases from V and 3 bases from J; junction bases left unmatched: 7. The CDR3 nucleotides read TGTGCCAGCAGTAAGGGACAGTTTCTCTACAATGAGCAGTTCTTC. Translated, it gives CASSKGQFLYNEQFF. The full variable domain, rest sourced from reference TRBV28 and TRBJ2-1, is DVKVTQSSRYLVKRTGEKVFLECVQDMDHENMFWYRQDPGLGLRLIYFSYDVKMKEKGDIPEGYSVSREKKERFSLILESASTNQTSMYLCASSKGQFLYNEQFFGPGTRLTVL.

J is TRBJ2-5 and V is TRBV7-9; a possible D gene is TRBD1 (6 bases). The CDR3 contains 14 residues. Trimming removed 5 bases at V and 5 bases at J, with 15 bases between. Germline V CDR1 and CDR2: SEHNR, FQNEAQ (reference sequence). CDR3: CASSPQGTRETQYF. In nucleotides, the CDR3 is TGTGCCAGCAGCCCTCAGGGGACCCGGGAGACCCAGTACTTC.

In DNA form, the CDR3 reads TGTGCCAGCAGACAAGGGACAGCCACAGATACGCAGTATTTT. It specifies CASRQGTATDTQYF. The J gene is TRBJ2-3, the V gene TRBV2, with 7 bases that match TRBD1. CDR3 length equals 14 residues. V lost 6 bases to trimming and J lost 2 bases; unmatched junction nucleotides: 5. Germline CDR1 is SNHLY and CDR2 is FYNNEI.

This chain connects TRBV5-1 to TRBJ1-3; TRBD1 aligns across 7 bases. The V gene end was trimmed by 3 bases and the J gene end by 2 bases; junction bases not matched to a gene: 2. CDR1 is SGHRS, CDR2 YFSETQ, per germline. CDR3 length: 14 amino acids. This CDR3 is CASSSGTAGNTIYF. For the CDR3, the DNA is TGCGCCAGCAGCTCAGGGACAGCTGGAAACACCATATATTTT.

The chain employs TRBV30 and TRBJ2-5; D is possibly TRBD1 (5 bases). The CDR3 is 14 residues long. Trimming removed 6 bases from V and 4 bases from J, with 18 bases in between. Germline assignment: CDR1 GTSNPN and CDR2 SVGIG (reference sequence). The CDR3 loop reads CACFQGVDGETQYF. The DNA for the CDR3 is TGTGCCTGCTTCCAAGGGGTAGACGGAGAGACCCAGTACTTC. Drawing the rest from reference TRBV30 and TRBJ2-5, the complete variable domain is SQTIHQWPATLVQPVGSPLSLECTVEGTSNPNLYWYRQAAGRGLQLLFYSVGIGQISSEVPQNLSASRPQDRQFILSSKKLLLSDSGFYLCACFQGVDGETQYFGPGTRLLVL.

V gene TRBV6-5 combines with J gene TRBJ1-3; D is perhaps TRBD1 (5 bases). Germline loops: CDR1 MNHEY, CDR2 SVGAGI. The CDR3 spans 15 residues. V was shortened by 0 bases and J by 4 bases, with 10 bases between the two germline ends. As DNA, the CDR3 is TGTGCCAGCAGTTACTCTTGGAGGGGAGGAAACACCATATATTTT. Translated: CASSYSWRGGNTIYF.

The chain uses TRBV2 and TRBJ1-3, with D perhaps TRBD1 (5 bases). Germline assignment: CDR1 SNHLY and CDR2 FYNNEI. The length of the CDR3 is 15 residues. Trimming cost V 3 bases and J 2 bases, with 11 bases left between them. The CDR3 nucleotides are TGTGCCAGCAGTGATCGGGGGTTCACTGGAAACACCATATATTTT. It translates to CASSDRGFTGNTIYF.

The rearrangement links TRBV5-6 to TRBJ2-7; D unresolved. The CDR3 totals 14 residues. The germline CDR1 and CDR2 sequences are SGHDT and YYEEEE. Trimming took 7 bases from V and 3 from J, leaving 17 bases between them. This chain's CDR3 is CASGGPERRYEQYF. As DNA, the CDR3 is TGTGCCAGCGGTGGGCCTGAACGCCGCTACGAGCAGTACTTC.

The chain joins TRBV7-8 to TRBJ1-2; no definite D call. Germline assignment: CDR1 SGHVS and CDR2 FQNEAQ. V was clipped by 5 bases and J by 6 bases, with 10 bases between them. The CDR3 contains 12 residues. The CDR3 DNA follows: TGTGCCAGCAGCCCCAGTATGGATGGCTACACCTTC. It yields the protein CASSPSMDGYTF.

This rearrangement joins TRBV11-2 to TRBJ2-5; TRBD2 aligns across 9 bases. The V gene's germline CDR1 is SGHAT and CDR2 FQNNGV. There are 16 residues in the CDR3. V dropped 10 bases and J dropped 2; count of bases not matched to a gene: 14. This CDR3 is CATGRGGGRAQETQYF. CDR3 DNA sequence: TGTGCCACCGGTAGGGGCGGCGGGAGGGCACAAGAGACCCAGTACTTC.

The rearrangement uses TRBV7-9 and TRBJ1-5, with a possible D match to TRBD1 (5 bases). The V gene lost 1 base and the J gene lost 6 bases, with 7 bases spanning the gap. Germline V gene data show CDR1 as SEHNR and CDR2 as FQNEAQ (reference sequence). This CDR3 comprises 13 residues. The CDR3 is CASSLGGGQPQHF. Written as DNA, the CDR3 is TGTGCCAGCAGCTTAGGGGGGGGTCAGCCCCAGCATTTT.

The V gene is TRBV4-1, the J gene TRBJ2-7, with 9 nucleotides matching TRBD1. The CDR3 runs 14 residues. The ends lost 0 bases at V and 4 bases at J; junction bases unmatched: 1. CDR1 is MGHRA and CDR2 is YSYEKL in the germline V gene. The CDR3 sequence is CASSQEGTGYEQYF. The CDR3, as DNA: TGCGCCAGCAGCCAAGAAGGGACAGGGTACGAGCAGTACTTC.

CDR3: CSVGIGGPDSGANVLTF. The CDR3 bases are TGCAGCGTTGGGATAGGGGGACCGGACTCTGGGGCCAACGTCCTGACTTTC. The chain joins TRBV29-1 to TRBJ2-6; TRBD1 is a possible D gene (6 bases). The germline V gene has CDR1 SQVTM and CDR2 ANQGSEA. This CDR3 region has 17 residues. V was pared by 4 bases and J by 0 bases, with 16 bases between.

The chain has TRBV15 and TRBJ1-5, with a possible D match to TRBD1 (5 bases). V lost 4 bases to trimming and J lost 7 bases, with 29 bases between them. This CDR3 contains 19 residues. Germline values: CDR1 LNHNV, CDR2 YYDKDF (reference sequence). Here the CDR3 reads CATSTSRVDRGGLRQPQHF. For the CDR3, the DNA is TGTGCCACCAGCACGTCACGAGTCGACAGAGGAGGGTTACGGCAGCCCCAGCATTTT.

The chain uses TRBV5-1 and TRBJ1-1; 8 nucleotides match TRBD1. The CDR3 length is 14 residues. From germline, CDR1 is SGHRS and CDR2 YFSETQ. V lost 4 bases to trimming and J lost 4 bases; unmatched junction nucleotides: 6. The CDR3: CASSAEQGGTEAFF. The CDR3, as DNA: TGCGCCAGCAGCGCGGAACAGGGGGGCACTGAAGCTTTCTTT.

V and J are TRBV18 and TRBJ1-3; 8 bases map to TRBD1. This CDR3 has 14 residues. V was clipped by 2 bases and J by 8 bases; unmatched bases: 5. Germline V lookup: CDR1 KGHSH, CDR2 LQKENI. The CDR3 bases are TGTGCCAGCTCACCAACGGGACAGGAAGACACCATATATTTT. Translated: CASSPTGQEDTIYF.

The chain uses TRBV6-1 and TRBJ1-3, with D possibly being TRBD1 (5 bases). Trimming shortened V by 11 bases and J by 2 bases, and 16 bases separated the two germline ends. Germline loops: CDR1 MNHNS, CDR2 SASEGT. The CDR3 runs 14 residues. The CDR3 sequence: CAARTQGPGNTIYF. The CDR3 region has the DNA TGTGCCGCCCGGACCCAGGGCCCTGGAAACACCATATATTTT.

V usage is TRBV27 and J usage is TRBJ2-1; a weak D match, TRBD1 (6 bases). Trimming took 5 bases from V and 3 from J, leaving 20 bases between them. This CDR3 is 17 amino acids long. CDR1 and CDR2 from the germline V gene are MNHEY and SMNVEV (reference sequence). The CDR3 coding sequence is TGTGCCAGCAGTACTTCAGTTGCCGGGACATACTACAATGAGCAGTTCTTC. Residues: CASSTSVAGTYYNEQFF.

The chain employs TRBV5-4 and TRBJ2-7; TRBD2 is a possible D gene (6 bases). Germline loops: CDR1 SGHNT, CDR2 YYREEE (reference sequence). V lost 3 bases and J 6 bases, leaving 16 bases between the germline ends. The CDR3 extends over 14 amino acids. The CDR3 spells CASSWEVQVSEQYF. As DNA, the CDR3 is TGTGCCAGCAGCTGGGAGGTTCAAGTAAGCGAGCAGTACTTC.

The chain carries TRBV2 and TRBJ1-6; possibly TRBD1 for D (6 bases). There are 16 residues in the CDR3. The germline gives CDR1 SNHLY, CDR2 FYNNEI. Between the trimmed V and J ends, which lost 3 bases and 3 bases, there was a span of 12 bases. The CDR3 DNA reads as TGTGCCAGCAGTGATGGGGGGGGCCACTATAATTCACCCCTCCACTTT. Translation: CASSDGGGHYNSPLHF.

The rearrangement uses TRBV5-1 and TRBJ2-5; tentative D call: TRBD2 (5 bases). The CDR3 has 14 amino acids. Germline CDR1 is SGHRS and CDR2 is YFSETQ. Trimming cost V 3 bases and J 4 bases, with 13 bases left between them. CDR3 in DNA: TGCGCCAGCAGCTCCGGACTTCTCCGAGAGACCCAGTACTTC. Translated: CASSSGLLRETQYF.

The V call is TRBV6-1, the J call TRBJ1-5; 7 bases are shared with TRBD1. Per the germline V gene, CDR1 is MNHNS and CDR2 is SASEGT. Losses at the gene ends were 3 bases for V and 1 base for J; bases not matched to a gene: 6. The CDR3 is 16 residues long. For the CDR3, the DNA is TGTGCCAGCAGTGACTATGGGACAGAGAGCAATCAGCCCCAGCATTTT. Its protein is CASSDYGTESNQPQHF.